These 21 T cell receptor beta chains originate from one sample sequenced in a study of low-dose radiotherapy and immunotherapy resistance in tumors. First-strand cDNA used TRAV- and TRBV-specific primers, covering alpha and beta chains. TCR amplification ran 15 to 25 PCR cycles using constant-region and V-primer adapter primers. Using its own MiXCR run on the reads, TCRdb lists one record per CDR3 protein. The top ten clones hold around 6.3% of a sample with about 82,000 distinct CDR3 sequences, under 20% of them seen once. The time point was: before trial treatment. The sequences come from PBMCs, collected before treatment. Receptors were obtained from a male donor with prostate cancer.

This clonotype appeared many times. The chain is built from TRBV24-1 and TRBJ2-1, with 7 nucleotides matching TRBD2. This CDR3 has 15 amino acids. Per the germline V gene, CDR1 is KGHDR and CDR2 is SFDVKD. Trimming at V came to 6 bases and at J to 3 bases, leaving 7 bases not matched to a gene. The CDR3 loop is CATSPVPGGYNEQFF. The CDR3 nucleotides read TGTGCCACCAGTCCCGTACCGGGAGGCTACAATGAGCAGTTCTTC.

This clonotype was detected ten times or more. The chain uses TRBV20-1 and TRBJ1-2; TRBD1 is a possible D gene (5 bases). V dropped 0 bases and J dropped 4 bases, with 15 bases sitting between them. The germline V gene encodes CDR1 DFQATT and CDR2 SNEGSKA (reference sequence). The CDR3 extends over 15 amino acids. The DNA for the CDR3 is TGCAGTGCTAGAGATCGGGTAGGAGGGACCTATGGCTACACCTTC. Its protein is CSARDRVGGTYGYTF.

This clonotype showed up many times. This chain links TRBV28 with TRBJ2-7; D not certain. CDR3 length equals 13 residues. Trimming stripped 2 bases from V and 2 bases from J, with 7 bases between. Germline V lookup: CDR1 MDHEN, CDR2 SYDVKM. The CDR3 DNA is TGTGCCAGCAGTTTACAGCTAGCCTACGAGCAGTACTTC. The encoded protein is CASSLQLAYEQYF.

This clonotype was counted many times. This chain links TRBV7-8 with TRBJ2-1, with D unresolved. Germline V gives CDR1 SGHVS, CDR2 FQNEAQ. The CDR3 extends over 15 amino acids. The ends were cut back, 6 bases at V and 5 bases at J, with 17 bases in the middle. As DNA, the CDR3 is TGTGCCAGCAGTCCTACGGTAGGCAGAAACAATGAGCAGTTCTTC. It specifies CASSPTVGRNNEQFF. Full variable domain (remainder filled in from reference TRBV7-8 and TRBJ2-1): GAGVSQSPRYKVAKRGQDVALRCDPISGHVSLFWYQQALGQGPEFLTYFQNEAQLDKSGLPSDRFFAERPEGSVSTLKIQRTQQEDSAVYLCASSPTVGRNNEQFFGPGTRLTVL.

This clonotype was counted many times. J is TRBJ1-4 and V is TRBV30, with TRBD1 as a possible D gene (5 bases). Trimming removed 4 bases at V and 3 bases at J, with 15 bases between. This CDR3 comprises 15 residues. Germline lookup yields CDR1 GTSNPN and CDR2 SVGIG (reference sequence). CDR3 amino acids: CAWKPGGTANEKLFF. DNA of the CDR3: TGTGCCTGGAAGCCGGGGGGTACTGCTAATGAAAAACTGTTTTTT.

V is TRBV20-1 and J is TRBJ1-2; TRBD1 agrees at 9 bases. Germline V lookup: CDR1 DFQATT, CDR2 SNEGSKA (reference sequence). The V gene end was trimmed by 0 bases and the J gene end by 7 bases; junction bases not matched to a gene: 12. CDR3 size: 16 residues. CDR3 in amino acids: CSARDIRTGVNVGYTF. Here the CDR3 DNA reads TGCAGTGCTAGAGATATCCGGACAGGGGTAAATGTTGGCTACACCTTC.

This clonotype was seen ten or more times. The chain has TRBV6-5 and TRBJ2-3; D may be TRBD1 (6 bases). Per the germline V gene, CDR1 is MNHEY and CDR2 is SVGAGI. Deletions cut 7 bases from V and 0 bases from J, with 14 bases between. The CDR3 loop spans 15 amino acids. The CDR3 loop reads CASMAQGSSTDTQYF. DNA for the CDR3: TGTGCCAGCATGGCACAGGGATCCAGCACAGATACGCAGTATTTT.

In this sample, this clonotype turned up many times. The chain employs TRBV28 and TRBJ2-1; D is undetermined. Germline lookup yields CDR1 MDHEN and CDR2 SYDVKM. The CDR3 loop spans 13 amino acids. With 5 bases removed from V and 8 bases from J, the gap between germline ends came to 13 bases. The CDR3 DNA sequence: TGTGCCAGCAGTGAGGCGGCTAGAGATGAGCAGTTCTTC. As protein: CASSEAARDEQFF.

In its sample, this clonotype was seen many times. The J gene is TRBJ2-2, the V gene TRBV20-1, with 10 bases that match TRBD2. This CDR3 has 17 amino acids. In germline, CDR1 is DFQATT, CDR2 SNEGSKA (reference sequence). J gave up 0 bases and V 1 base, and 5 bases lay outside the gene matches. In DNA, the CDR3 is TGCAGTGCTAGAGGCCGGACTAGCGGTGCGAACACCGGGGAGCTGTTTTTT. As protein: CSARGRTSGANTGELFF.

This clonotype was seen at least ten times. The chain's CDR3 is CASSGRGGNEQFF. The CDR3 DNA reads as TGTGCCAGCAGTGGGAGGGGGGGCAATGAGCAGTTCTTC. The V gene is TRBV7-8, the J gene TRBJ2-1; D is possibly TRBD2 (7 bases). The CDR3 consists of 13 residues. Trimming shortened V by 6 bases and J by 6 bases, and 12 bases separated the two germline ends. Germline loops: CDR1 SGHVS, CDR2 FQNEAQ.

This clonotype was seen many times. The chain links TRBV7-8 to TRBJ1-5, with TRBD1 as a possible D gene (6 bases). This CDR3 region has 15 residues. V lost 0 bases, J lost 7 bases, and 13 bases lay in between. Germline V lookup: CDR1 SGHVS, CDR2 FQNEAQ. The CDR3 DNA reads as TGTGCCAGCAGCTTAGCGGGGGGCGCGGGGCAGCCCCAGCATTTT. As protein: CASSLAGGAGQPQHF.

The rearrangement joins TRBV14 to TRBJ1-2; the match to TRBD1 covers 7 bases. CDR3 length: 15 residues. The germline V gene encodes CDR1 SGHDN and CDR2 FVKESK. V trimming: 7 bases; J trimming: 0 bases; junction bases outside the gene matches: 8. The CDR3, as DNA: TGTGCCAGCACCCCAAGGGGACAGCCTAACTATGGCTACACCTTC. This sequence encodes CASTPRGQPNYGYTF.

This clonotype came up many times. The chain joins TRBV6-5 to TRBJ1-2; 8 positions agree with TRBD1. This CDR3 contains 12 residues. Losses at the gene ends were 6 bases for V and 7 bases for J; bases not matched to a gene: 4. Germline loops: CDR1 MNHEY, CDR2 SVGAGI. The CDR3 region is CASRQGAGGYTF. CDR3 sequence (DNA): TGTGCCAGCAGGCAGGGGGCCGGTGGCTACACCTTC.

In its sample, this clonotype was seen many times. The chain has TRBV10-3 and TRBJ2-5; possible D gene TRBD2, 6 bases. The CDR3 consists of 18 residues. Trimming removed 3 bases from V and 2 bases from J, with 22 bases in between. From germline, CDR1 is ENHRY and CDR2 SYGVKD. In DNA, the CDR3 is TGTGCCATCAGTGACGATATGTCCCTATTAGCGGTACAAGAGACCCAGTACTTC. Its protein is CAISDDMSLLAVQETQYF.

This clonotype was recorded at least ten times. The genes are TRBV6-5 and TRBJ1-1, with a possible D match to TRBD1 (5 bases). V lost 2 bases and J lost 1, with 8 bases in between. Germline V gene sequence: CDR1 MNHEY, CDR2 SVGAGI. The CDR3 extends over 14 amino acids. CDR3 DNA: TGTGCCAGCAGTTACGCCAGGGCGAACACTGAAGCTTTCTTT. Protein product: CASSYARANTEAFF.

A remark on this clonotype: A much larger clonotype is one base distant, so this may be a read error. V usage is TRBV6-5 and J usage is TRBJ2-1, with D tentatively TRBD2 (6 bases). Between the trimmed V and J ends, which lost 9 bases and 2 bases, there was a span of 8 bases. The CDR3 sequence is 12 residues long. CDR1 is MNHEY, CDR2 SVGAGI, per germline. The CDR3 nucleotides read TGTGCCAGGTGCGGGGCCTACAATGAGCAGTTCTTC. Its translation: CARCGAYNEQFF.

On this clonotype: This likely comes from a read error, as the CDR3 has no conserved phenylalanine or tryptophan at its end. The gene calls are TRBV5-1 and TRBJ1-1; TRBD1 might be the D (6 bases). CDR1 and CDR2 (germline): SGHRS, YFSETQ. V gave up 4 bases and J gave up 7 bases, with 20 bases separating them. The CDR3 sequence is 15 residues long. Written as DNA, the CDR3 is TGCGCCAGCAGCCCCCAGGAAGGGGGGCAAATTGAAGCTTTCTCT. Translating it yields CASSPQEGGQIEAFS.

V usage is TRBV4-2 and J usage is TRBJ2-1, with TRBD2 as a possible D gene (6 bases). This CDR3 has 15 amino acids. Trimming left V 1 base short and J 5 bases short, with 12 bases between. CDR1 LGHNA and CDR2 YNFKEQ come from the germline V gene. The CDR3, as DNA: TGTGCCAGCAGCCAAGGGGCGGGGTTCAACAATGAGCAGTTCTTC. This sequence encodes CASSQGAGFNNEQFF.

Many counts were recorded for this clonotype. The rearrangement joins TRBV15 to TRBJ2-3, with TRBD2 identical over 12 bases. V shed 1 base and J 2 bases; nucleotides not matched to a gene: 1. The CDR3 has 16 amino acids. Per the germline V gene, CDR1 is LNHNV and CDR2 is YYDKDF (reference sequence). The CDR3 region has the DNA TGTGCCACCAGCAGAGGACTAGCGGGGGACACAGATACGCAGTATTTT. It encodes CATSRGLAGDTDTQYF. The full variable domain, its missing parts supplied by reference TRBV15 and TRBJ2-3, is DAMVIQNPRYQVTQFGKPVTLSCSQTLNHNVMYWYQQKSSQAPKLLFHYYDKDFNNEADTPDNFQSRRPNTSFCFLDIRSPGLGDTAMYLCATSRGLAGDTDTQYFGPGTRLTVL.

Many counts were recorded for this clonotype. This chain connects TRBV11-2 to TRBJ2-2; no firm D call. Trimming removed 2 bases from V and 1 base from J, with 8 bases in between. This CDR3 is 15 amino acids long. Per the germline V gene, CDR1 is SGHAT and CDR2 is FQNNGV. CDR3 sequence reads: CASSLIRRNTGELFF. Written as DNA, the CDR3 is TGTGCCAGCAGCTTAATCCGTAGGAACACCGGGGAGCTGTTTTTT. The whole variable domain, remainder taken from reference TRBV11-2 and TRBJ2-2, is EAGVAQSPRYKIIEKRQSVAFWCNPISGHATLYWYQQILGQGPKLLIQFQNNGVVDDSQLPKDRFSAERLKGVDSTLKIQPAKLEDSAVYLCASSLIRRNTGELFFGEGSRLTVL.

This clonotype was seen repeatedly, ten times or more. The V and J genes are TRBV6-5 and TRBJ2-7; D perhaps matches TRBD1 (7 bases). V gave up 6 bases and J gave up 3 bases, with 18 bases separating them. The germline V gene encodes CDR1 MNHEY and CDR2 SVGAGI. This CDR3 is built from 15 residues. CDR3 nucleotide sequence: TGTGCCAGCAGCCTACTGGGGGGACAGAACTACGAGCAGTACTTC. Translation: CASSLLGGQNYEQYF.